This TCR beta chain was documented in a study of T cell repertoires in cytomegalovirus infection. This clonotype was counted between two and nine times. Its target is not known. TCRdb re-derived calls from the reads in MiXCR, one entry per CDR3 protein. The table records approximately 260,000 distinct CDR3 sequences, less than 25% of them present only once. Trimming stripped 6 bases from V and 7 bases from J, with 18 bases between. CDR3 length: 14 amino acids. The sequencing used cultured PBMCs, collected from culture after CMV antigen stimulation. The TCR comes from a human donor in good health (CMV status not recorded). Some clones in this sample may be carry-over from other donors' samples. The chain joins TRBV12-3 or TRBV12-4 to TRBJ2-5; D possibly corresponds to TRBD1 (6 bases). The CDR3 DNA follows: TGTGCCAGCAGCCCAAGGGGGTGGGATGGGACCCAGTACTTC. As protein: CASSPRGWDGTQYF.